One sample yielded the 32 T cell receptor beta chains listed below, sequenced in a study of neurological immune-mediated disorders. TCRdb called the 5' RACE reads again in MiXCR, with one record for every CDR3 protein. The profile shows roughly 60,000 distinct CDR3 sequences, 2% to 3% of them singletons. Sequenced sample: PBMCs. These receptors originate from a man between 45 and 60 years old with multiple sclerosis.

This clonotype was recorded at least ten times. This sequence joins TRBV6-2 or TRBV6-3 and TRBJ2-7, with D perhaps matching TRBD2 (6 bases). CDR3 size: 13 residues. Germline-derived CDR1 and CDR2 are MNHEY and SVGEGT. V was pared by 6 bases and J by 6 bases, with 15 bases between. CDR3: CASRSGRRGEQYF. In nucleotides, the CDR3 is TGTGCCAGCAGGTCCGGTCGGAGGGGCGAGCAGTACTTC.

This clonotype came up a few times. The chain joins TRBV29-1 to TRBJ2-3; D call uncertain. The germline V gene encodes CDR1 SQVTM and CDR2 ANQGSEA. The V gene lost 3 bases and the J gene lost 4 bases, with 14 bases spanning the gap. The CDR3 is 14 residues long. CDR3 amino acids: CSVEKLSIADTQYF. Here the CDR3 DNA reads TGCAGCGTTGAGAAGTTGTCGATTGCAGATACGCAGTATTTT.

This clonotype came up many times. The chain joins TRBV24-1 to TRBJ1-2; unclear D gene. Germline CDR1 KGHDR, CDR2 SFDVKD. This CDR3 region has 15 residues. With 2 bases removed from V and 3 bases from J, the gap between germline ends came to 12 bases. The CDR3 DNA sequence: TGTGCCACCAGTGATTCAACACAAGGTTACTATGGCTACACCTTC. This translates into CATSDSTQGYYGYTF.

This clonotype was detected many times. The J gene is TRBJ2-3, the V gene TRBV4-3, with TRBD2 identical over 9 bases. V lost 0 bases, J lost 4 bases, and 5 bases stayed unmatched. In germline, CDR1 is LGHNA, CDR2 YSLEER. The CDR3 contains 16 residues. This CDR3 is CASSQDLGLASDTQYF. CDR3 bases: TGCGCCAGCAGCCAAGATCTCGGACTAGCGTCAGATACGCAGTATTTT.

There are many counts of this clonotype. This sequence joins TRBV5-1 and TRBJ1-1; tentatively, D is TRBD1 (5 bases). Germline-derived CDR1 and CDR2 are SGHRS and YFSETQ. Deletions cut 4 bases from V and 2 bases from J, with 12 bases between. The CDR3 runs 14 residues. The CDR3 protein is CASSPGGKNTEAFF. The CDR3 DNA sequence: TGCGCCAGCAGCCCGGGGGGGAAAAACACTGAAGCTTTCTTT.

This clonotype was picked up many times. Mismatch with germline at one junction end may stem from a read error. The chain has TRBV5-1 and TRBJ1-1; 7 positions match TRBD1. The germline gives CDR1 SGHRS, CDR2 YFSETQ. The CDR3 runs 15 residues. CDR3 loop: CATSPLGTANTEAFF. CDR3 nucleotide sequence: TGCGCCACCAGCCCGCTAGGGACAGCGAACACTGAAGCTTTCTTT.

This clonotype was seen repeatedly, ten times or more. The chain has TRBV30 and TRBJ1-3; maybe TRBD1 (6 bases). The CDR3 loop spans 15 amino acids. V was trimmed by 3 bases and J by 0 bases, leaving 12 bases between them. Germline V gene lookup returns CDR1 GTSNPN and CDR2 SVGIG (reference sequence). CDR3 sequence reads: CAWRRRGGSGNTIYF. The DNA of the CDR3 is TGTGCCTGGAGACGGAGGGGGGGCTCTGGAAACACCATATATTTT. The variable domain in full, completed from reference TRBV30 and TRBJ1-3, reads SQTIHQWPATLVQPVGSPLSLECTVEGTSNPNLYWYRQAAGRGLQLLFYSVGIGQISSEVPQNLSASRPQDRQFILSSKKLLLSDSGFYLCAWRRRGGSGNTIYFGEGSWLTVV.

This clonotype was picked up many times. The V and J genes are TRBV12-3 or TRBV12-4 and TRBJ2-7; 8 positions agree with TRBD1. This CDR3 is 13 amino acids long. V lost 4 bases, J lost 8 bases, and 7 bases stayed unmatched. The CDR3 coding sequence is TGTGCCAGCAGTTCGAGGACAGGGTGGAAGCAGTACTTC. It encodes CASSSRTGWKQYF.

This clonotype was detected ten times or more. J is TRBJ1-5 and V is TRBV5-5; TRBD1 agrees at 7 bases. CDR3 length equals 18 residues. The V segment lost 3 bases and the J segment 0 bases; nucleotides outside the gene matches: 12. Germline V lookup: CDR1 SGHKS, CDR2 YYEKEE (reference sequence). The CDR3 is CASSSLFRDRVSNQPQHF. The CDR3 DNA is TGTGCCAGCAGCTCCTTGTTCCGGGACAGAGTTAGCAATCAGCCCCAGCATTTT.

This clonotype was observed many times. The chain combines TRBV5-1 with TRBJ2-2; no clear D. The germline V gene encodes CDR1 SGHRS and CDR2 YFSETQ. This CDR3 spans 13 amino acids. V was clipped by 1 base and J by 7 bases, with 8 bases between them. The CDR3 DNA sequence: TGCGCCAGCAGCTTGCCCTTGGACGGGGAGCTGTTTTTT. Amino acid sequence: CASSLPLDGELFF.

The table lists this clonotype with many counts. The genes are TRBV29-1 and TRBJ1-2; D possibly corresponds to TRBD1 (5 bases). In germline, CDR1 is SQVTM, CDR2 ANQGSEA. The length of the CDR3 is 11 residues. The CDR3 is CITRGIGGYTF. CDR3 nucleotide sequence: TGCATCACGAGGGGAATTGGAGGCTACACCTTC.

This clonotype was counted ten times or more. The J gene is TRBJ1-5, the V gene TRBV7-2; D not resolved. Germline V gene data show CDR1 as SGHTA and CDR2 as FQGNSA. This CDR3 region has 15 residues. V gave up 5 bases and J gave up 1 base, with 12 bases separating them. CDR3: CASSRVSGSNQPQHF. In DNA form, the CDR3 reads TGTGCCAGCAGCCGAGTGAGTGGGAGCAATCAGCCCCAGCATTTT.

This clonotype has ten or more counts. The rearrangement uses TRBV11-2 and TRBJ2-1; 7 bases line up with TRBD2. The V gene's germline CDR1 is SGHAT and CDR2 FQNNGV. V shed 5 bases, J shed 12 bases, and the junction held 7 bases outside the gene matches. The CDR3 is 12 residues long. CDR3 DNA sequence: TGTGCCAGCAGCCGTGGGGAGGGCAGGCAGTTCTTC. It codes for CASSRGEGRQFF.

This clonotype has ten or more counts. V is TRBV20-1 and J is TRBJ2-3; TRBD2 matches 10 bases. Per the germline V gene, CDR1 is DFQATT and CDR2 is SNEGSKA (reference sequence). CDR3 length equals 17 residues. V lost 4 bases, J lost 3 bases, and 13 bases stayed unmatched. The DNA of the CDR3 is TGCAGTGCTAAGGGGAGCATAAGCGGGGGGGAAACAGATACGCAGTATTTT. This translates into CSAKGSISGGETDTQYF.

The rearrangement uses TRBV9 and TRBJ1-2; 12 bases fit TRBD1. CDR3 length equals 14 residues. Looked up from germline, CDR1 is SGDLS and CDR2 is YYNGEE. The ends lost 4 bases at V and 4 bases at J; junction bases unmatched: 2. The CDR3 reads CASSRDRGPYGYTF. The CDR3 nucleotides are TGTGCCAGCAGCCGGGACAGGGGGCCCTATGGCTACACCTTC.

The chain couples TRBV11-3 to TRBJ2-5; D may be TRBD1 (6 bases). The V gene's germline CDR1 is SGHNT and CDR2 YENEEA. The CDR3 is 13 amino acids. V shed 5 bases and J shed 10 bases, with 17 bases lying between them. The CDR3 bases are TGTGCCAGCAGCCCAGATGGGCAGGGGAACCAGTACTTC. Translated, it gives CASSPDGQGNQYF.

This clonotype was detected many times. J is TRBJ2-5 and V is TRBV20-1; D remains unclear. Trimming left V 3 bases short and J 5 bases short, with 13 bases between. The V gene's germline CDR1 is DFQATT and CDR2 SNEGSKA (reference sequence). The CDR3 contains 13 residues. The CDR3 here is CSARPQLGETQYF. The CDR3 nucleotides read TGCAGTGCTAGGCCCCAACTCGGGGAGACCCAGTACTTC.

In its sample, this clonotype was seen many times. The chain links TRBV18 to TRBJ2-7; 8 nucleotides align to TRBD1. The V segment lost 6 bases and the J segment 2 bases; nucleotides outside the gene matches: 9. The length of the CDR3 is 15 residues. Germline CDR1 is KGHSH and CDR2 is LQKENI. CDR3 sequence reads: CASSHGQGRAYEQYF. CDR3 DNA: TGTGCCAGCTCCCACGGACAGGGAAGGGCCTACGAGCAGTACTTC.

This clonotype was counted many times. The chain has TRBV4-3 and TRBJ1-6, with 9 bases matching TRBD1. The V and J ends lost 1 base and 6 bases, in that order; junction bases with no gene match: 13. The CDR3 has 19 amino acids. Germline-derived CDR1 and CDR2 are LGHNA and YSLEER. The CDR3 protein is CASSQAVPVTGGSNSPLHF. The CDR3 nucleotides read TGCGCCAGCAGCCAAGCAGTACCCGTGACAGGGGGTTCTAATTCACCCCTCCACTTT.

This clonotype has ten or more counts. The genes are TRBV28 and TRBJ2-1; weak D call: TRBD2 (5 bases). CDR1 is MDHEN, CDR2 SYDVKM, per germline. The CDR3 totals 19 residues. The V end lost 1 base, the J end lost 5 bases, and 24 bases lay between the germline ends. In DNA, the CDR3 is TGTGCCAGCAGTTTATCGGCACTATCGTGGGAGTACGGACACAATGAGCAGTTCTTC. Its translation is CASSLSALSWEYGHNEQFF.

On this clonotype itself: It may be a read error: a sequence one base away is much more abundant. The CDR3 coding sequence is TGTGCCAGCAGCTTAGTTGCGGGGGAAAAGAAAAAAATTCAGTACTTC. This translates into CASSLVAGEKKKIQYF. The chain carries TRBV7-9 and TRBJ2-4; 7 bases are a match to TRBD2. CDR3 length: 16 residues. Per germline, CDR1 SEHNR and CDR2 FQNEAQ (reference sequence).

V gene TRBV11-2 combines with J gene TRBJ2-2; D perhaps matches TRBD1 (6 bases). Germline V gives CDR1 SGHAT, CDR2 FQNNGV. This CDR3 region has 15 residues. V lost 5 bases, J lost 1 base, and 11 bases lay in between. CDR3 residues: CASSTGTWNTGELFF. The CDR3 DNA reads as TGTGCCAGCAGCACTGGGACATGGAACACCGGGGAGCTGTTTTTT.

This clonotype appeared many times. As DNA, the CDR3 is TGCGCCAGCAGTTACTCAGGGGAGGGTTCCTATGGCTACACCTTC. Amino acid sequence: CASSYSGEGSYGYTF. This chain connects TRBV5-1 to TRBJ1-2, with a weak D call TRBD1 (6 bases). The CDR3 spans 15 residues. Germline V gives CDR1 SGHRS, CDR2 YFSETQ. With 5 bases removed from V and 4 bases from J, the gap between germline ends came to 18 bases.

This clonotype was detected ten times or more. This chain joins TRBV18 and TRBJ2-4; D may match TRBD1 or TRBD2 (6 bases each). The CDR3 covers 18 residues. Germline CDR1 and CDR2: KGHSH and LQKENI. With 6 bases removed from V and 1 base from J, the gap between germline ends came to 22 bases. The CDR3 protein is CASSQGGGLVGAKNIQYF. CDR3 sequence (DNA): TGTGCCAGCTCCCAAGGAGGGGGTCTCGTCGGGGCCAAAAACATTCAGTACTTC.

This clonotype came up many times. The chain carries TRBV12-3 or TRBV12-4 and TRBJ2-7; perhaps D is TRBD1 or TRBD2 (6 bases each). The CDR3 consists of 14 residues. V gave up 3 bases and J gave up 3 bases, with 12 bases separating them. The CDR3 DNA is TGTGCCAGCAGTTTGTTACAGGGAGGCTACGAGCAGTACTTC. Protein sequence: CASSLLQGGYEQYF.

This clonotype has at least ten counts. The chain joins TRBV20-1 to TRBJ1-6; D ambiguous. With 4 bases removed from V and 7 bases from J, the gap between germline ends came to 8 bases. Germline V gives CDR1 DFQATT, CDR2 SNEGSKA (reference sequence). There are 12 residues in the CDR3. The CDR3 DNA follows: TGCAGTGCTAAGCCGGGGAATTCACCCCTCCACTTT. Protein sequence: CSAKPGNSPLHF.

This clonotype occurred many times. The rearrangement joins TRBV4-3 to TRBJ2-1, with 13 bases aligning to TRBD2. Germline loops: CDR1 LGHNA, CDR2 YSLEER. With V trimmed by 4 bases and J by 4 bases, 1 base remained unmatched. This CDR3 is 15 amino acids long. The CDR3 protein is CASSLGLAGYNEQFF. DNA for the CDR3: TGCGCCAGCAGCCTGGGACTAGCGGGGTACAATGAGCAGTTCTTC.

This clonotype was counted at least ten times. The chain couples TRBV3-1 to TRBJ1-2; no firm D call. Trimming removed 0 bases from V and 2 bases from J, with 4 bases in between. CDR1 is LGHDT and CDR2 is YNNKEL in the germline V gene (reference sequence). This CDR3 spans 13 amino acids. The CDR3 DNA reads TGTGCCAGCAGCCAAGAAAACAACTATGGCTACACCTTC. The encoded protein is CASSQENNYGYTF.

In its sample, this clonotype was seen many times. V gene TRBV5-1 combines with J gene TRBJ1-4; 12 bases align to TRBD1. Germline V gene sequence: CDR1 SGHRS, CDR2 YFSETQ. After removal of 3 bases from V and 8 bases from J, the junction contained 2 bases not matched to a gene. The CDR3 totals 14 residues. Here the CDR3 DNA reads TGCGCCAGCAGCTCCGGGACAGGGGGCGAAAAACTGTTTTTT. Amino acid sequence: CASSSGTGGEKLFF.

This clonotype appeared many times. The rearrangement joins TRBV28 to TRBJ2-7, with 8 bases lining up with TRBD1. CDR3 length equals 14 residues. Unmatched junction bases numbered 10, after V lost 6 bases and J lost 6 bases. Germline V gene sequence: CDR1 MDHEN, CDR2 SYDVKM. This CDR3 is CASRALAGGIEQYF. The DNA for the CDR3 is TGTGCCAGCAGGGCCTTGGCAGGGGGCATCGAGCAGTACTTC. Combining the CDR3 with reference TRBV28 and TRBJ2-7 gives the whole variable domain DVKVTQSSRYLVKRTGEKVFLECVQDMDHENMFWYRQDPGLGLRLIYFSYDVKMKEKGDIPEGYSVSREKKERFSLILESASTNQTSMYLCASRALAGGIEQYFGPGTRLTVT.

This clonotype was seen at least ten times. This sequence joins TRBV15 and TRBJ2-3; 8 bases are shared with TRBD1. Germline CDR1 reads LNHNV; CDR2 reads YYDKDF (reference sequence). The CDR3 has 14 residues. V lost 3 bases to trimming and J lost 5 bases; unmatched junction nucleotides: 4. The CDR3 nucleotides read TGTGCCACCAGCAGTGGGACAGGTAAAGATACGCAGTATTTT. Translation: CATSSGTGKDTQYF. The full variable domain, completed using reference TRBV15 and TRBJ2-3, is DAMVIQNPRYQVTQFGKPVTLSCSQTLNHNVMYWYQQKSSQAPKLLFHYYDKDFNNEADTPDNFQSRRPNTSFCFLDIRSPGLGDTAMYLCATSSGTGKDTQYFGPGTRLTVL.

This clonotype was recorded many times. The chain links TRBV2 to TRBJ1-5; D remains unclear. Per the germline V gene, CDR1 is SNHLY and CDR2 is FYNNEI. The V end was cut by 6 bases, the J end by 0 bases, with 18 bases between. The CDR3 consists of 17 residues. CDR3 nucleotide sequence: TGTGCCAGCAGGAGTGACCGGACCAGGAGTAGCAATCAGCCCCAGCATTTT. Encoded protein: CASRSDRTRSSNQPQHF.